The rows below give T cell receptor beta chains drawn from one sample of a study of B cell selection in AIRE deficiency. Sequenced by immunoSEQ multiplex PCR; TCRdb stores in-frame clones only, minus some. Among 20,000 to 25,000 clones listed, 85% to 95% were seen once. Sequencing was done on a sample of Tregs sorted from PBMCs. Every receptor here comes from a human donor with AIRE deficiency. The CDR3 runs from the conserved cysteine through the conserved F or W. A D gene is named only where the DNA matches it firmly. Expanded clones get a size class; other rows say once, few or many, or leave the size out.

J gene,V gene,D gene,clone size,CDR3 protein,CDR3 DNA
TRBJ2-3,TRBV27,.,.,CASSLSVGLGTDTQYF,TGTGCCAGCAGTTTATCGGTGGGCCTGGGCACAGATACGCAGTATTTT
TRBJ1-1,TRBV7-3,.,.,CASSWGSNTEAFF,TGTGCCAGCAGCTGGGGGTCGAACACTGAAGCTTTCTTT
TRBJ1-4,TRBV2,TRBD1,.,CASSGTGARKLFF,TGTGCCAGCAGTGGGACAGGGGCCAGAAAACTGTTTTTT
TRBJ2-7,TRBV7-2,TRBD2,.,CASSPSGGSEQYF,TGTGCCAGCAGCCCCAGCGGGGGGAGCGAGCAGTACTTC
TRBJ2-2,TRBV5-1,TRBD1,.,CASSPYFKTGTGNTGELFF,TGCGCCAGCAGCCCCTACTTTAAGACCGGGACAGGGAACACCGGGGAGCTGTTTTTT
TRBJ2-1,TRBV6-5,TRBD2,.,CASSYRGRAGNEQFF,TGTGCCAGCAGTTACCGAGGGAGGGCCGGGAATGAGCAGTTCTTC
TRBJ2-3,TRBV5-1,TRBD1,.,CASSFDRGVDTQYF,TGCGCCAGCAGCTTTGACAGGGGGGTGGATACGCAGTATTTT
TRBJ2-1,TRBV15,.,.,CATSRVPSFGINEQFF,TGTGCCACCAGCAGAGTCCCCAGCTTTGGTATCAATGAGCAGTTCTTC
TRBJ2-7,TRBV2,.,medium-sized,CASDLHRAEYF,TGTGCCAGCGACCTTCACAGGGCCGAGTACTTC
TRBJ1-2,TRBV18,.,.,CASSPKAGLYGYTF,TGTGCCAGCTCACCAAAGGCAGGGCTCTATGGCTACACCTTC
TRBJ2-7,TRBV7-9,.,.,CASSQTGTNYEQYF,TGTGCCAGCAGCCAAACCGGGACAAACTACGAGCAGTACTTC
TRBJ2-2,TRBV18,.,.,CASSPYKENTGELFF,TGTGCCAGCTCACCATATAAGGAAAACACCGGGGAGCTGTTTTTT
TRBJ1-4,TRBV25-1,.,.,CASSEWGASEKLFF,TGTGCCAGCAGTGAATGGGGGGCGAGTGAAAAACTGTTTTTT
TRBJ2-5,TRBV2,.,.,CASTRDNQETQYF,TGTGCCAGCACCCGGGACAATCAAGAGACCCAGTACTTC
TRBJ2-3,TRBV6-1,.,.,CASSQKRTDTQYF,TGTGCCAGCAGCCAGAAACGCACAGATACGCAGTATTTT
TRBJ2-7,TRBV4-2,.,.,CASSQDHQGTYEQYF,TGTGCCAGCAGCCAAGATCACCAGGGAACCTACGAGCAGTACTTC
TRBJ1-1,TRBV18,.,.,CASSRALNTEAFF,TGTGCCAGCTCAAGGGCCTTGAACACTGAAGCTTTCTTT
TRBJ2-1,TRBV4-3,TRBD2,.,CASSQDRTTSGYNEQFF,TGCGCCAGCAGCCAAGATAGGACGACTAGCGGCTACAATGAGCAGTTCTTC
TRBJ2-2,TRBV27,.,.,CASSLIPPGAGGELFF,TGTGCCAGCAGTTTAATCCCCCCGGGAGCGGGCGGGGAGCTGTTTTTT
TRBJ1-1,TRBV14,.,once,CASSLQLNTEAFF,TGTGCCAGCAGCTTACAGCTGAACACTGAAGCTTTCTTT
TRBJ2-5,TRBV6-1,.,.,CASSEAWARETQYF,TGTGCCAGCAGTGAAGCGTGGGCGCGGGAGACCCAGTACTTC
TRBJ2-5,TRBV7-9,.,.,CASTPWDVETQYF,TGTGCCAGCACCCCGTGGGACGTGGAGACCCAGTACTTC
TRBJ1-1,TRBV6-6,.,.,CASSRTDLMNTEAFF,TGTGCCAGCAGTAGGACAGACCTTATGAACACTGAAGCTTTCTTT
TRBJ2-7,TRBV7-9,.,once,CASSLTRYEQYF,TGTGCCAGCAGCTTAACCCGGTACGAGCAGTACTTC
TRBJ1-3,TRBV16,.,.,CASSQVSGFGNTIYF,TGTGCCAGCAGCCAGGTCTCGGGCTTCGGAAACACCATATATTTT
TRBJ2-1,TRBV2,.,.,CASLSGYNEQFF,TGTGCCAGCCTTAGCGGCTACAATGAGCAGTTCTTC
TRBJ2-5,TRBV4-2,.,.,CASSQVQGDETQYF,TGTGCCAGCAGCCAAGTACAGGGAGATGAGACCCAGTACTTC
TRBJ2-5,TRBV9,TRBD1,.,CASSPRQGAGETQYF,TGTGCCAGCAGCCCCCGACAGGGGGCCGGAGAGACCCAGTACTTC
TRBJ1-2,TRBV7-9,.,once,CASRQALGGGYTF,TGTGCCAGCAGACAAGCCCTTGGGGGTGGCTACACCTTC
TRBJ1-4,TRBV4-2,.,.,CASSQDPGNEKLFF,TGTGCCAGCAGCCAAGATCCAGGGAACGAAAAACTGTTTTTT
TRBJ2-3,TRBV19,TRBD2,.,CASKGDGRARDTQYF,TGTGCCAGTAAAGGGGACGGGAGGGCCAGGGATACGCAGTATTTT
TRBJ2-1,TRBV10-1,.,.,CASSPGSLQFF,TGCGCCAGCAGTCCCGGCTCACTCCAGTTCTTC
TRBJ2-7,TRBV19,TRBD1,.,CASSIGDRYPYEQYF,TGTGCCAGTAGTATAGGGGACAGGTACCCCTACGAGCAGTACTTC